A single T cell receptor beta chain is shown here with its context. Antigen specificity is unknown. This entry is derived from a study of CD8+ T cells in alopecia areata. Treatment noted: oral pan-JAK inhibitor, 5-10 mg twice daily. Researchers took lesional scalp punch biopsies and peripheral blood from people who were alopecia areata patients. Reverse transcribed after extraction, RNA yielded cDNA as the sequencing template. TCRdb's table, derived via immunoSEQ multiplex PCR, lists solely in-frame clones and lacks some. This table holds fewer than 110,000 clones, 55% to 70% found once. Study results and caveats: Tofacitinib significantly reduced both scalp clonality and expanded CD8+ clones among the top 100. Only one nonresponder was present, which leaves the link between baseline CD8+ expansion and response uncertain. It was lesional scalp, especially alopecia totalis/universalis, that showed higher clonality than normal scalp.

Sequences were derived from CD8+ T cells sorted from blood, sampled between weeks 55 and 65, from a patient treated with tofacitinib. The TCR was taken from a human donor with alopecia areata.

CDR3 sequence: CASSWAGTSNYGYTF. CDR3 nucleotide sequence: TGTGCCAGCAGTTGGGCGGGGACAAGTAACTATGGCTACACCTTC. The gene calls are TRBV27 and TRBJ1-2, with D maybe TRBD1 (6 bases). V was cut by 4 bases and J by 1 base, with 13 bases left in between. The CDR3 is 15 residues long. Germline V gene data show CDR1 as MNHEY and CDR2 as SMNVEV (reference sequence).